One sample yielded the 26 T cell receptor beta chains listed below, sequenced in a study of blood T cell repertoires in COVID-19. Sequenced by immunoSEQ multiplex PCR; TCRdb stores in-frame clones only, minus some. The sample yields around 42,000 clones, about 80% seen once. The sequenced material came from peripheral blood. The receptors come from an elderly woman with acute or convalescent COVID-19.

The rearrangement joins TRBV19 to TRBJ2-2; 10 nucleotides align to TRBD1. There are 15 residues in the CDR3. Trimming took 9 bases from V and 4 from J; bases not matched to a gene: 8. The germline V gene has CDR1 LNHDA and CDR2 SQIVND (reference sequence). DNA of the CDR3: TGTGCCAGCAAACCTGACAGGGGGCGCACCGGGGAGCTGTTTTTT. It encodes CASKPDRGRTGELFF.

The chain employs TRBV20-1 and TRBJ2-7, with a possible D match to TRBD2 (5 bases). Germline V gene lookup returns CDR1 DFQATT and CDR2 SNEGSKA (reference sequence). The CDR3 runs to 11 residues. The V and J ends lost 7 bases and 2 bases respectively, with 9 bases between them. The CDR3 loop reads CSGEQTYEQYF. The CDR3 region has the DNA TGCAGTGGGGAGCAGACCTACGAGCAGTACTTC.

CDR3 in amino acids: CASSVSSGVTGELFF. The CDR3 nucleotides are TGTGCCAGCAGCGTATCTAGCGGGGTCACCGGGGAGCTGTTTTTT. The chain is built from TRBV9 and TRBJ2-2, with TRBD2 identical over 9 bases. The CDR3 runs to 15 residues. V shed 1 base, J shed 4 bases, and the junction held 2 bases outside the gene matches. Per the germline V gene, CDR1 is SGDLS and CDR2 is YYNGEE. The variable domain in full, with the rest retrieved from reference TRBV9 and TRBJ2-2, is DSGVTQTPKHLITATGQRVTLRCSPRSGDLSVYWYQQSLDQGLQFLIQYYNGEERAKGNILERFSAQQFPDLHSELNLSSLELGDSALYFCASSVSSGVTGELFFGEGSRLTVL.

The CDR3 DNA reads TGTGCCAGCACGGACCGAGGGATTAGCTCCTACGAGCAGTACTTC. Its translation: CASTDRGISSYEQYF. The chain uses TRBV5-5 and TRBJ2-7; maybe TRBD2 (5 bases). The CDR3 runs 15 residues. Germline values: CDR1 SGHKS, CDR2 YYEKEE (reference sequence). Trimming took 6 bases from V and 0 from J, leaving 16 bases between them.

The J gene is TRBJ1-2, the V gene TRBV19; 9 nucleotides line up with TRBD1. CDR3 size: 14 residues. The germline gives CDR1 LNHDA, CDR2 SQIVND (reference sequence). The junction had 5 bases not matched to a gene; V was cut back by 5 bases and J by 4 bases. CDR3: CASSPGDRVYGYTF. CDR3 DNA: TGTGCCAGTAGTCCCGGGGACAGGGTCTATGGCTACACCTTC.

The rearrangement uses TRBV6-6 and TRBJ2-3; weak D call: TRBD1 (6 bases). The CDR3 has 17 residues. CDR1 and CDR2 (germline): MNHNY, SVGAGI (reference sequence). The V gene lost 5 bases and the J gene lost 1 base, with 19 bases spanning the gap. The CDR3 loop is CASSPSGTPSRTDTQYF. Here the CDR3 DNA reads TGTGCCAGCAGTCCCTCCGGGACACCTTCTCGCACAGATACGCAGTATTTT.

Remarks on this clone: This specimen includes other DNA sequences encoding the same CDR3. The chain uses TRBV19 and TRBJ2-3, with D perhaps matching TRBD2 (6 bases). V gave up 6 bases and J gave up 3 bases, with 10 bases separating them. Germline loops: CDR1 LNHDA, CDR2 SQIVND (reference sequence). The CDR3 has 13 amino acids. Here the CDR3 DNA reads TGTGCCAGTAGGGGGGGTGGTACAGATACGCAGTATTTT. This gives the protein CASRGGGTDTQYF. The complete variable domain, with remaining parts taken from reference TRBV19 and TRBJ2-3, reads DGGITQSPKYLFRKEGQNVTLSCEQNLNHDAMYWYRQDPGQGLRLIYYSQIVNDFQKGDIAEGYSVSREKKESFPLTVTSAQKNPTAFYLCASRGGGTDTQYFGPGTRLTVL.

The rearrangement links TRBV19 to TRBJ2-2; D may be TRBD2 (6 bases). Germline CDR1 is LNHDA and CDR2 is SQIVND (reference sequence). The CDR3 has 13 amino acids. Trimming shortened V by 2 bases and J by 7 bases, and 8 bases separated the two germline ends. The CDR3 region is CASSIRAGGELFF. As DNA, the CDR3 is TGTGCCAGTAGTATAAGAGCGGGCGGGGAGCTGTTTTTT.

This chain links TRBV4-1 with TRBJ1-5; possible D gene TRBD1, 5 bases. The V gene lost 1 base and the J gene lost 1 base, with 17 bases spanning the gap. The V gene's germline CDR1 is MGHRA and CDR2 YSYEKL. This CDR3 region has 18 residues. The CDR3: CASSQGMRGGGSNQPQHF. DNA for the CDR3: TGCGCCAGCAGCCAAGGAATGCGGGGGGGAGGGAGCAATCAGCCCCAGCATTTT.

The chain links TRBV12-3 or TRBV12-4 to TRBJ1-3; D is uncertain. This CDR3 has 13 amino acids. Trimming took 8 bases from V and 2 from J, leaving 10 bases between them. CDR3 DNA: TGTGCCAGCTCCCGCGGGGCTGGAAACACCATATATTTT. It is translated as CASSRGAGNTIYF.

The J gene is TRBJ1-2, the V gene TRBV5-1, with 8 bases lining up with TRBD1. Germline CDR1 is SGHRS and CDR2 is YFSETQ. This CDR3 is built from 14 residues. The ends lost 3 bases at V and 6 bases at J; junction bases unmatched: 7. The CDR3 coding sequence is TGCGCCAGCAGCTGGGGACAGGCGGGGGATGGCTACACCTTC. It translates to CASSWGQAGDGYTF.

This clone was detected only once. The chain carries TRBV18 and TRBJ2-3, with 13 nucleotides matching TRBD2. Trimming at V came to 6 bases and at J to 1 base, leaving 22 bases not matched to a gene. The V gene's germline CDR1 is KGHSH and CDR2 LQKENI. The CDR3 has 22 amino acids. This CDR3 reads CASSPGLAGPGSFGRGTDTQYF. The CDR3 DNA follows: TGTGCCAGCTCTCCGGGACTAGCGGGGCCGGGCTCGTTCGGTCGCGGCACAGATACGCAGTATTTT.

The CDR3 is CASSPWTASSYNEQFF. DNA for the CDR3: TGTGCCAGCAGCCCCTGGACAGCGAGCTCCTACAATGAGCAGTTCTTC. The V call is TRBV28, the J call TRBJ2-1; possibly TRBD1 for D (6 bases). The germline V gene has CDR1 MDHEN and CDR2 SYDVKM. The V gene lost 6 bases and the J gene lost 0 bases, with 15 bases spanning the gap. CDR3 length: 16 residues. The variable domain in full, with the rest retrieved from reference TRBV28 and TRBJ2-1, is DVKVTQSSRYLVKRTGEKVFLECVQDMDHENMFWYRQDPGLGLRLIYFSYDVKMKEKGDIPEGYSVSREKKERFSLILESASTNQTSMYLCASSPWTASSYNEQFFGPGTRLTVL.

CDR3 nucleotides: TGTGCCAGCACCGAAGGGGGCGGACCCACAGATACGCAGTATTTT. This gives the protein CASTEGGGPTDTQYF. The chain is built from TRBV7-3 and TRBJ2-3, with 7 bases aligning to TRBD1. The ends lost 7 bases at V and 2 bases at J; junction bases unmatched: 9. CDR3 length equals 15 residues. Germline CDR1 reads SGHTA; CDR2 reads FQGTGA.

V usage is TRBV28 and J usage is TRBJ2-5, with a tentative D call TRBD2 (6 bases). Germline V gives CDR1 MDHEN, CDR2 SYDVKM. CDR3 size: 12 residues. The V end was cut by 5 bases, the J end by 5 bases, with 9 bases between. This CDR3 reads CASSSGFETQYF. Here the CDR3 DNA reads TGTGCCAGCAGTAGCGGGTTCGAGACCCAGTACTTC.

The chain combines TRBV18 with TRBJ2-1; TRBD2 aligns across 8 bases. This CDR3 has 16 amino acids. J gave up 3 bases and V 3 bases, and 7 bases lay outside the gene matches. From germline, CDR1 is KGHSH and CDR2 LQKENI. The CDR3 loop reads CASSPEGRGGYNEQFF. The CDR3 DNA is TGTGCCAGCTCACCCGAGGGTCGGGGGGGCTACAATGAGCAGTTCTTC.

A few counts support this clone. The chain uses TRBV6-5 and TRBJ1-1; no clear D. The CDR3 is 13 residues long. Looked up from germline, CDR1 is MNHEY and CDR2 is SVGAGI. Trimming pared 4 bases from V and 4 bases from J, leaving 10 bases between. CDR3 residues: CASSLEVSTEAFF. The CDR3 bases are TGTGCCAGCAGTTTAGAAGTGAGCACTGAAGCTTTCTTT.

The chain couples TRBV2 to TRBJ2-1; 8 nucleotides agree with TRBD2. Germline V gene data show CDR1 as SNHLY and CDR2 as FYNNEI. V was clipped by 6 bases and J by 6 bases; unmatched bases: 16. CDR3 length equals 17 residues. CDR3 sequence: CASRKSPSGGFSNEQFF. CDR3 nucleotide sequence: TGTGCCAGCAGAAAGAGCCCCAGCGGGGGATTTTCCAATGAGCAGTTCTTC.

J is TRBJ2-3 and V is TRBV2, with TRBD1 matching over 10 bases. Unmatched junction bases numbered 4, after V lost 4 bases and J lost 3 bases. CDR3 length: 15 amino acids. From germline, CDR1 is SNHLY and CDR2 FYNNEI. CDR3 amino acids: CASSVRDRGTDTQYF. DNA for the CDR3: TGTGCCAGCAGTGTCCGGGACAGGGGAACAGATACGCAGTATTTT.

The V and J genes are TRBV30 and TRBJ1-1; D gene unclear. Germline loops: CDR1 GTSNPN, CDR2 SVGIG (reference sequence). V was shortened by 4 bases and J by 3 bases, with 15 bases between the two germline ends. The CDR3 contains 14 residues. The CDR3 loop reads CAWTARDADTEAFF. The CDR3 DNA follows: TGTGCCTGGACTGCCCGGGATGCGGACACTGAAGCTTTCTTT. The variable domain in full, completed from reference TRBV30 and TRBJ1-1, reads SQTIHQWPATLVQPVGSPLSLECTVEGTSNPNLYWYRQAAGRGLQLLFYSVGIGQISSEVPQNLSASRPQDRQFILSSKKLLLSDSGFYLCAWTARDADTEAFFGQGTRLTVV.

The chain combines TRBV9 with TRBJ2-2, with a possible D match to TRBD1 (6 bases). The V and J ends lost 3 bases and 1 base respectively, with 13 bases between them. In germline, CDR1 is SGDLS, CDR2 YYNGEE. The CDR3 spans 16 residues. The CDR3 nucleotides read TGTGCCAGCAGCGCGGCGTCGGGACAGAACACCGGGGAGCTGTTTTTT. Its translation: CASSAASGQNTGELFF.

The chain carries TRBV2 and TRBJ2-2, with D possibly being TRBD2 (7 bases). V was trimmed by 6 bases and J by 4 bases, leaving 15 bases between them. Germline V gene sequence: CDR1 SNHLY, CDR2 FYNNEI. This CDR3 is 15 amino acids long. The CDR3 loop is CASRAGGRATGELFF. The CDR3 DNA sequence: TGTGCCAGCAGGGCCGGGGGGCGGGCCACCGGGGAGCTGTTTTTT. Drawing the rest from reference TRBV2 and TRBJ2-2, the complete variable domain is EPEVTQTPSHQVTQMGQEVILRCVPISNHLYFYWYRQILGQKVEFLVSFYNNEISEKSEIFDDQFSVERPDGSNFTLKIRSTKLEDSAMYFCASRAGGRATGELFFGEGSRLTVL.

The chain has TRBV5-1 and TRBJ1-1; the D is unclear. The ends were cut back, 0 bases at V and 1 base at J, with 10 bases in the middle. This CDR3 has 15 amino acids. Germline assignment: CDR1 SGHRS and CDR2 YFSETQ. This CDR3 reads CASSLAGGRNTEAFF. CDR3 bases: TGCGCCAGCAGCTTGGCCGGCGGCCGGAACACTGAAGCTTTCTTT.

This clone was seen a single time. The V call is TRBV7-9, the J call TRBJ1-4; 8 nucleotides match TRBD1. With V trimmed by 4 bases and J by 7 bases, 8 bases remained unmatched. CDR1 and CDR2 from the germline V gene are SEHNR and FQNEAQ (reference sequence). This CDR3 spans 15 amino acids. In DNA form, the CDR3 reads TGTGCCAGCAGCTGGCAGGGGGCGGCTGGTGAAAAACTGTTTTTT. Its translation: CASSWQGAAGEKLFF.

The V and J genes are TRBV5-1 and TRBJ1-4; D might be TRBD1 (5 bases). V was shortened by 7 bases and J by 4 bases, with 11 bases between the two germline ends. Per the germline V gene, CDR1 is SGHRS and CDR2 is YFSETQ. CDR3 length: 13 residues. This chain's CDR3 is CASAPDSNEKLFF. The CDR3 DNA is TGCGCCAGCGCCCCCGACAGTAATGAAAAACTGTTTTTT.

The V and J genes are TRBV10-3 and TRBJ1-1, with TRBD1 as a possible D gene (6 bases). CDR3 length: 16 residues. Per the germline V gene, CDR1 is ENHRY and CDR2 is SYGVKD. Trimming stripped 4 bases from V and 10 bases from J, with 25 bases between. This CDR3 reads CAISGPPQTEGGTAFF. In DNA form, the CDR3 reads TGTGCCATCAGTGGACCCCCACAGACAGAGGGGGGGACAGCTTTCTTT.